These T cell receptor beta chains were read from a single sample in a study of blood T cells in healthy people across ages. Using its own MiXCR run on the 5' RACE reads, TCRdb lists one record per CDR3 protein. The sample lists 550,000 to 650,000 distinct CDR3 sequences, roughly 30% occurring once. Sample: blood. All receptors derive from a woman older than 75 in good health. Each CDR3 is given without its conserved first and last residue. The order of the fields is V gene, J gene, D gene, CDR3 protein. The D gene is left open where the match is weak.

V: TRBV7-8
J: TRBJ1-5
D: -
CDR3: ASSPQGQLQPQH

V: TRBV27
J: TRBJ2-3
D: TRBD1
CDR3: ASSTPGRGPVDTQY

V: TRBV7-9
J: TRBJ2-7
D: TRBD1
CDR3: ASSPGQGSSYEQY

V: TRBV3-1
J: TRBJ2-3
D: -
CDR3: ASSQGDTQY

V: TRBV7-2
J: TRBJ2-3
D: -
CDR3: ASSSRGASDTDTQY

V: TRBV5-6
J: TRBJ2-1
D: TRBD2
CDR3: ASSRAGGGYNEQF

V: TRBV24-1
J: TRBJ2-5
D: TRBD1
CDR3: ATSGVTGLSYNEQY

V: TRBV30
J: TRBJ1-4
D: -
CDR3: AWSVGFRDGEKLF

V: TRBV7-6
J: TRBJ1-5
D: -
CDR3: ATIARAQH

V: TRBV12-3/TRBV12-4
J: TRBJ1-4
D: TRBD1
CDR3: ASSLDGTGNEKLF

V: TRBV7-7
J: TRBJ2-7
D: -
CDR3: ASSHAPTGLNEQY

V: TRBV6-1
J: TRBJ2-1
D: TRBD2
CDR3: ANSVSGGAYNEQF

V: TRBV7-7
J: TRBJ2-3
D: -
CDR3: ASSPTGIFTDTQY

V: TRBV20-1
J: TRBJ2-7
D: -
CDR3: SAKYYEQY

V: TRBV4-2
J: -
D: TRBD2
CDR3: ASSLLSGGSSEQY

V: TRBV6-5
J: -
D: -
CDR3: ASSDINQETQY

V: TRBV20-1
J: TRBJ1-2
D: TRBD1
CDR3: SASGGTGGGRNYGYT

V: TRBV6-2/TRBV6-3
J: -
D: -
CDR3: ASSQWYEQY

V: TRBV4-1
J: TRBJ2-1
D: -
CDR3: ASSQPVSEQF

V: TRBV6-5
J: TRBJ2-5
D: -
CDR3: ASSYSETEETQY

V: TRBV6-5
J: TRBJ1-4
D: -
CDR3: ASRPSGRGEKLF

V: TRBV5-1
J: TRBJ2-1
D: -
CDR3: ASSLIDEQF

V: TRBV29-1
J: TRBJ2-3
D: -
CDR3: SFSDGAPTDTQY

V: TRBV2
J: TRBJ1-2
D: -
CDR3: ASSGRNDLRYGYT

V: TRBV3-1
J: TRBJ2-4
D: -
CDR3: ASSPGGQPNPLAKNIQY

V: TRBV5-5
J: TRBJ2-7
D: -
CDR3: ASRRDGQTYEQY

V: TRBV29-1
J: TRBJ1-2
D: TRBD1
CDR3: SVEPRDSYGYT

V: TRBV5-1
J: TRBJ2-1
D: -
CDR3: ASSLRQWDNEQF

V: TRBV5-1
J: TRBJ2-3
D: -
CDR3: ASSLQDPRDTQY

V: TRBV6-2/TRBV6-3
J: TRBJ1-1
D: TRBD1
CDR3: ASRPYGTGDTEAF

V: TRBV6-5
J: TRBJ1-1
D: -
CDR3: ASSYGRALTEAF

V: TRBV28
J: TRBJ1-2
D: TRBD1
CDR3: ASIANPGQANYGYT

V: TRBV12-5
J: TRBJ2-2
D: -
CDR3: ASGLMRVLTGELF

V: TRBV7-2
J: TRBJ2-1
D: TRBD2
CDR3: ASSVRRTSGANEQF

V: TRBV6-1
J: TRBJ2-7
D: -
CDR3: ASQKRRVGTQY

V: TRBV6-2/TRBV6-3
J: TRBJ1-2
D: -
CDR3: ASSYSWRADYGYT

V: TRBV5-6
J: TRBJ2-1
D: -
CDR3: VSSLPGTGNEQF

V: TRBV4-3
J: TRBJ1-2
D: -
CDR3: ASSQDYPNYGYT

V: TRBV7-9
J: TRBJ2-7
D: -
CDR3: ASSLESGYYEQY

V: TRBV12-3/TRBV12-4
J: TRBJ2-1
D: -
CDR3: ASTTYNEQF

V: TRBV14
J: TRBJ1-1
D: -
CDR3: ANSSRRGTEAF

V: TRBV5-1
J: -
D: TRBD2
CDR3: ASNWMGGQETQY

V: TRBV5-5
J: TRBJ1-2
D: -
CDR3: ASSLATGRQPYGYT

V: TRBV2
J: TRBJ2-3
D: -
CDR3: ASSENAGRPSTDTQY

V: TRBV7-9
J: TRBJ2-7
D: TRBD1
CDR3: ASSLGAAGGQNEQY

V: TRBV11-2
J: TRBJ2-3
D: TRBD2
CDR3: ASSILGARGGLDTQY

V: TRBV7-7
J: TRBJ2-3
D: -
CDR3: ASSLCRPKRGDTQY

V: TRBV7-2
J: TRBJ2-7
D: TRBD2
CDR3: ASSRGGSYEQY

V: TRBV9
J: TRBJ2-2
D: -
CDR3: ASSSWGGGTRELF

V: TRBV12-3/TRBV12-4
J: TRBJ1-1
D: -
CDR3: ASHGGGSATEAF

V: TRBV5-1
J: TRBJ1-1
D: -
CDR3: ASSSRLNTEAF

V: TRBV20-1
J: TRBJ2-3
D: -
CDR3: SARPIDNTDTQY

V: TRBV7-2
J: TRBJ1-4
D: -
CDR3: ASSFAGHEREKLF

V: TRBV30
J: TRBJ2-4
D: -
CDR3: AWSGQAKNIQY

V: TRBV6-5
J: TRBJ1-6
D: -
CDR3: ASSFGQPNSPLH

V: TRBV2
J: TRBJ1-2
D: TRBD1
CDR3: ASSGLTGDYGYT

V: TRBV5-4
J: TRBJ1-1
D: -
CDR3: ASSLSRTLNTEAF

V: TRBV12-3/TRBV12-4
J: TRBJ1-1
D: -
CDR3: ASSLTWGTEAF

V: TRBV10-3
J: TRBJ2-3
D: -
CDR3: AISLSLTGGTDTQY

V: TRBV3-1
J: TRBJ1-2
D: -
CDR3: ASSPWDGGHGYT